This paragraph reports one T cell receptor (beta chain). Its antigen is currently unknown. The data are from a study of blood T cells in healthy people across ages. Study-wide results and limits: The diversity estimates, figures obtained from one million T cells, were considered underestimates. The study found more naive CD4+ cells and higher diversity in long-lived than aged donors.

PCR was performed a second time for about 7 to 12 cycles using a sample-barcoded 5' primer and a J-beta primer mix. Carrying 12 random nucleotides, a template-switch adaptor labeled each individual cDNA molecule. TCRdb analysed the 5' RACE reads with MiXCR anew, one entry per CDR3 protein. The sample contains 650,000 to 800,000 distinct CDR3 sequences, 52% of which appear only once. Deletions cut 0 bases from V and 7 bases from J, with 13 bases between. The V gene's germline CDR1 is SEHNR and CDR2 FQNEAQ (reference sequence). The CDR3 totals 15 residues. The clonotype comes from a woman older than 75 in good health. This chain uses TRBV7-9 with TRBJ2-1; the D is unclear. The specimen sequenced was blood. CDR3 amino acids: CASSLALRAFNEQFF. The CDR3 region has the DNA TGTGCCAGCAGCTTAGCGCTAAGGGCTTTTAATGAGCAGTTCTTC.